The clone carrying this T cell receptor (beta chain) was observed a handful of times. Each CDR3 protein gets one entry after TCRdb re-called the 5' RACE reads with MiXCR. The sample shows about 57,000 distinct CDR3 sequences, around 16% of them seen only once. Trimming removed 3 bases from V and 1 base from J, with 12 bases in between. The CDR3 loop spans 15 amino acids. The germline gives CDR1 SEHNR, CDR2 FQNEAQ (reference sequence). These data belong to a study of T cells of healthy individuals. V gene TRBV7-9 combines with J gene TRBJ2-5; tentative D call: TRBD1 (7 bases). The source is a human donor in good health. CDR3: CASSLTQGGQETQYF. The CDR3, as DNA: TGTGCCAGCAGCTTGACCCAGGGGGGCCAAGAGACCCAGTACTTC.